The sequence of this T cell receptor (beta chain) was determined in a study of T-cell reconstitution after alpha-beta-depleted transplantation in children. Molecular barcoding with unique molecular identifiers was used for the TCRbeta library. TCRdb recomputed calls from the PCR reads with MiXCR, one row per CDR3 protein. The sample lists over 150,000 distinct CDR3 sequences; about 14% were seen once. With 1 base clipped from V and 5 bases from J, the junction kept 7 bases outside the gene matches. CDR1 SGHVS and CDR2 FNYEAQ come from the germline V gene. This CDR3 comprises 16 residues. This clonotype appeared many times.

This clonotype originated in a human donor who donated a stem cell graft to a child with acute lymphoblastic leukemia. This material consisted of PBMCs from the stem cell graft donor, taken from the stem cell graft. This chain joins TRBV7-6 and TRBJ2-2; 7 nucleotides agree with TRBD1. CDR3 amino acids: CASSLVVGQITGELFF. In nucleotides, the CDR3 is TGTGCCAGCAGCTTAGTTGTGGGACAGATAACCGGGGAGCTGTTTTTT.